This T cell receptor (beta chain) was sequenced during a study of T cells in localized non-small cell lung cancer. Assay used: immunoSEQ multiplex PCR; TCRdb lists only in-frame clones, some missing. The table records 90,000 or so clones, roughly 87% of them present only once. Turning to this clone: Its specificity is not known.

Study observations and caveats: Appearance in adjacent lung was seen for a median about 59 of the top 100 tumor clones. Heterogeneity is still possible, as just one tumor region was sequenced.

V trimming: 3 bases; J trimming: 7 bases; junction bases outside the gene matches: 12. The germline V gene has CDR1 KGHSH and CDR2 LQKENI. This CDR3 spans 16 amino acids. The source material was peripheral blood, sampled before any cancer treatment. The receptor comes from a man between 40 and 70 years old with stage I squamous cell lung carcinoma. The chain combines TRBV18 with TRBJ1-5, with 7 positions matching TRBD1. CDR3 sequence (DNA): TGTGCCAGCTCACCCTACGACAGGGTTCAAGGACAGCCCCAGCATTTT. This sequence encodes CASSPYDRVQGQPQHF.